This TCR beta chain is from a study of cytomegalovirus exposure and HLA in healthy donors. PCR used 60 Vbeta primers and 13 Jbeta primers. The assay was immunoSEQ multiplex PCR, and TCRdb's table has in-frame clones only and misses some. The sample includes some 160,000 clones, around 84% of them seen just once. Germline V gives CDR1 MNHEY, CDR2 SMNVEV (reference sequence). This CDR3 has 13 amino acids. Sequenced sample: PBMCs. The TCR sequence derives from a man between 25 and 39 years old in good health and CMV-seropositive. This chain uses TRBV27 with TRBJ2-5; TRBD2 matches at 7 bases. TRBJ2-7 explains the end of the DNA better; the J call may be wrong. As DNA, the CDR3 is TGTGCCACCTCCCCCGCGGGAGCGGTCGAGCAGTACTTC. Translated, it gives CATSPAGAVEQYF.